The present TCR beta chain was sequenced within a study of T-cell reconstitution after alpha-beta-depleted transplantation in children. The CDR3 is 14 amino acids. The ends were cut back, 6 bases at V and 2 bases at J, with 13 bases in the middle. Germline assignment: CDR1 SEHNR and CDR2 FQNEAQ (reference sequence). As it was prepared, the TCRbeta library received unique molecular identifiers. TCRdb reprocessed the PCR reads via MiXCR and lists one record per CDR3 protein. The sample has roughly 250,000 distinct CDR3 sequences, around 8% seen once; the top ten hold approximately 6.3%. Broader study findings: One year after transplant, T-cell counts and diversity came mostly from newly produced T cells.

This clonotype has a count of ten or more. Antigen: not known. The sample here was PBMCs, mostly from graft donor cells, taken 180 days after TCRalphabeta/CD19-depleted stem cell transplant. J is TRBJ1-2 and V is TRBV7-9; D is perhaps TRBD1 (5 bases). This clonotype originated in a male patient under 18 who had a stem cell transplant for acute lymphoblastic leukemia, so the T cells may come from the graft donor. The DNA for the CDR3 is TGTGCCAGCAGTCAATTGGGGCGCAACTATGGCTACACCTTC. Its translation: CASSQLGRNYGYTF.